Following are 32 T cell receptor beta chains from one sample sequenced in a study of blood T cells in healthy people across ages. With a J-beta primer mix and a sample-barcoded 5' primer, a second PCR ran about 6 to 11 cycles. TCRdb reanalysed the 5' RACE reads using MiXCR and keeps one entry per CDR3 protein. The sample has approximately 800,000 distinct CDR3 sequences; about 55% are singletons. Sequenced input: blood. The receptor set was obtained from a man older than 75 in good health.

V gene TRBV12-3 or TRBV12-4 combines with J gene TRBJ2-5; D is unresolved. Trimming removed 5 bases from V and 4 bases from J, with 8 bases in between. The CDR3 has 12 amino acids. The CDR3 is CASSAFGETQYF. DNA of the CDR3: TGTGCCAGCAGTGCTTTCGGAGAGACCCAGTACTTC.

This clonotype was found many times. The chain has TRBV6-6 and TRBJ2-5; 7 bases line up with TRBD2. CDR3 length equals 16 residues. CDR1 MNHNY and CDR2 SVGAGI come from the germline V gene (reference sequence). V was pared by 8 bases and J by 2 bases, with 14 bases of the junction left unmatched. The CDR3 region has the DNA TGTGCCAGCCACGCCGCCGGGGGAGGGCGTCAAGAGACCCAGTACTTC. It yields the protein CASHAAGGGRQETQYF.

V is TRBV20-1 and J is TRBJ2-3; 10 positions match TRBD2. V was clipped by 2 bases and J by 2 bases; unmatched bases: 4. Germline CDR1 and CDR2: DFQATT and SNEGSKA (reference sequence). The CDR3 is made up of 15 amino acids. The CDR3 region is CSARIAGGPTDTQYF. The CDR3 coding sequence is TGCAGTGCTAGAATAGCGGGAGGACCCACAGATACGCAGTATTTT.

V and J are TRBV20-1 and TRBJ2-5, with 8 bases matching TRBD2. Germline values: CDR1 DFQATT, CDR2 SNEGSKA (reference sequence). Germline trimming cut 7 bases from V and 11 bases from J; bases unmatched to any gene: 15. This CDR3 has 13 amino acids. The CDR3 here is CSVKSGGYNEQYF. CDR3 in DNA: TGCAGTGTGAAGAGCGGGGGTTACAATGAGCAGTACTTC.

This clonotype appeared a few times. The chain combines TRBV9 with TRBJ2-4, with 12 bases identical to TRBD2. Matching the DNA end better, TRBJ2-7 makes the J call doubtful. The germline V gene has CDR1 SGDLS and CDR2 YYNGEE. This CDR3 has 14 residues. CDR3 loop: CASSDGTSGYEQYF. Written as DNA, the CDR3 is TGTGCCAGCAGCGACGGGACTAGCGGGTACGAGCAGTACTTC.

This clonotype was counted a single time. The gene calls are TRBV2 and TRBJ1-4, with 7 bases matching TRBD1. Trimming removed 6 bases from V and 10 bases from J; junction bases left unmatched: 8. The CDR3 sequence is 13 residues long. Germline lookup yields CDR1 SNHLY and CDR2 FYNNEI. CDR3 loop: CASRSRTGAKLFF. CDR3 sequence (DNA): TGTGCCAGCAGATCACGGACAGGAGCAAAACTGTTTTTT.

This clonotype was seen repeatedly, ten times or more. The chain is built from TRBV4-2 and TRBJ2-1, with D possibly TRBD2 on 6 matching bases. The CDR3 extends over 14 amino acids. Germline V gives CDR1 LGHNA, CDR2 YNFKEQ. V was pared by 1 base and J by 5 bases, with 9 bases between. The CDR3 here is CASSQGRANNEQFF. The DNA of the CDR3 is TGTGCCAGCAGCCAAGGGAGGGCTAACAATGAGCAGTTCTTC.

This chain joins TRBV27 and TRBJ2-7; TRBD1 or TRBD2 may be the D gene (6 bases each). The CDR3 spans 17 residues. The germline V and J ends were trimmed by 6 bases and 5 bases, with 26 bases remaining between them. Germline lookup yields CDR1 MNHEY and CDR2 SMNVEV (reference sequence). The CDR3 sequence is CASSRLGGGTSGHEQYF. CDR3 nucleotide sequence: TGTGCCAGCAGCCGCCTAGGAGGGGGGACCTCCGGCCACGAGCAGTACTTC.

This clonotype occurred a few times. CDR3 residues: CATGFYEQYF. The CDR3 bases are TGTGCCACTGGATTCTACGAGCAGTACTTC. This chain connects TRBV7-8 to TRBJ2-7; D unclear. The CDR3 covers 10 residues. V lost 10 bases, J lost 3 bases, and 7 bases lay in between. Germline V gene data show CDR1 as SGHVS and CDR2 as FQNEAQ.

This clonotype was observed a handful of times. The CDR3 DNA reads TGCAGTGCTAGACAGCGGGAGGGCCGTAGCAATGAGCAGTTCTTC. This codes for CSARQREGRSNEQFF. The chain recombines TRBV20-1 with TRBJ2-1; 10 bases map to TRBD2. Looked up from germline, CDR1 is DFQATT and CDR2 is SNEGSKA (reference sequence). This CDR3 has 15 amino acids. The ends lost 2 bases at V and 6 bases at J; junction bases unmatched: 7.

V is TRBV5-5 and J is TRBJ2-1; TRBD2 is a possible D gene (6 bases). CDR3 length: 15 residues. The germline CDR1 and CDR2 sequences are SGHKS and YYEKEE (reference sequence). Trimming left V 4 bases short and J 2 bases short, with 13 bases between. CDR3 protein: CASSGRGTAYNEQFF. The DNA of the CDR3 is TGTGCCAGCAGCGGCCGGGGGACCGCCTACAATGAGCAGTTCTTC. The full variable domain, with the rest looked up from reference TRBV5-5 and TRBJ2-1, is DAGVTQSPTHLIKTRGQQVTLRCSPISGHKSVSWYQQVLGQGPQFIFQYYEKEERGRGNFPDRFSARQFPNYSSELNVNALLLGDSALYLCASSGRGTAYNEQFFGPGTRLTVL.

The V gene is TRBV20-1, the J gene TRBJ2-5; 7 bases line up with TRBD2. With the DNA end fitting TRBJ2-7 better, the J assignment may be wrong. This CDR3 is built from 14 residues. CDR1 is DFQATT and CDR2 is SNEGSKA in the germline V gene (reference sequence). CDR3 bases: TGCAGTGCTAAGGAGGCGAGCGGGGCATACGAGCAGTACTTC. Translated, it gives CSAKEASGAYEQYF.

CDR3 nucleotides: TGTGCCAGCAGCCCCCGCAGGGGATACGGCAAAAACATTCAGTACTTC. Translation: CASSPRRGYGKNIQYF. The rearrangement links TRBV3-1 to TRBJ2-4, with a tentative D call TRBD1 (6 bases). The CDR3 contains 16 residues. V gave up 4 bases and J gave up 3 bases, with 16 bases separating them. CDR1 and CDR2 (germline): LGHDT, YNNKEL (reference sequence).

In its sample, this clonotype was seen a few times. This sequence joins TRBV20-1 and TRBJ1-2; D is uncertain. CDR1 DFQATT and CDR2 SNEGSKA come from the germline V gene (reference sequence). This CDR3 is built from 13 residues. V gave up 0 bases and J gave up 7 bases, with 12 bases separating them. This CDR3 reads CSAREVVRVGYTF. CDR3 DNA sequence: TGCAGTGCTAGAGAAGTGGTGAGGGTTGGCTACACCTTC.

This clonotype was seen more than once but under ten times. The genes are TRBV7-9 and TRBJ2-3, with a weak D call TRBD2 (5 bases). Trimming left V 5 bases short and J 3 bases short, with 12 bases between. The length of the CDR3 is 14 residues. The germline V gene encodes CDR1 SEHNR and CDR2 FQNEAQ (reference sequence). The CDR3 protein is CASSHSGPTDTQYF. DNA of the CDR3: TGTGCCAGCAGCCACAGCGGACCAACAGATACGCAGTATTTT.

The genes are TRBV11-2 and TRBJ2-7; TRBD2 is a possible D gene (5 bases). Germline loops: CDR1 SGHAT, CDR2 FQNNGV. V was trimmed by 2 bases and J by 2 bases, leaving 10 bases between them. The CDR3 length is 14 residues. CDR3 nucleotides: TGTGCCAGCAGCTTAAACGCGGGTCCCTACGAGCAGTACTTC. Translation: CASSLNAGPYEQYF.

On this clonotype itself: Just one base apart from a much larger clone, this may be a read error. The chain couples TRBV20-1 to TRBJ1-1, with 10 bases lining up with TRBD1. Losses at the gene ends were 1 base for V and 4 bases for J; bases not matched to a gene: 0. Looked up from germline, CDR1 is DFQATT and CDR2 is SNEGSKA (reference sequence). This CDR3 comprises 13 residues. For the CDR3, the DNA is TGCAGTGCTAGAGGGACAGGGGGCACTGAAGCTTTCTTT. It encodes CSARGTGGTEAFF.

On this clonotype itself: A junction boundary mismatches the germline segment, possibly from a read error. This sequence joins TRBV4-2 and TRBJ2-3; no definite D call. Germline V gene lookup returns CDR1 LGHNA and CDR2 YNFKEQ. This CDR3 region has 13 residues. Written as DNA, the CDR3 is TGTGCCAGCAGCCAAGCGGGCACAGATACGCGGTATTTT. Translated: CASSQAGTDTRYF.

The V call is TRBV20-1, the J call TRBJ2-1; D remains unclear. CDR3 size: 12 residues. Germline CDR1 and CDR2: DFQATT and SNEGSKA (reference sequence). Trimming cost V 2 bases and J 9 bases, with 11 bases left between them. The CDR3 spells CSARPGVGEQFF. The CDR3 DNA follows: TGCAGTGCTAGACCCGGTGTAGGTGAGCAGTTCTTC.

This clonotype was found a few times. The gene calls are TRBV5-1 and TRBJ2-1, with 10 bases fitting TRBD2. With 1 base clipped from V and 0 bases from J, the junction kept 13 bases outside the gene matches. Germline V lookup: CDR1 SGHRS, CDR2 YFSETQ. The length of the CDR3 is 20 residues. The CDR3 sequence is CASSLRSSGSATSSYNEQFF. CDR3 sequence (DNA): TGCGCCAGCAGCTTGCGGTCTAGCGGGAGCGCGACGAGCTCCTACAATGAGCAGTTCTTC.

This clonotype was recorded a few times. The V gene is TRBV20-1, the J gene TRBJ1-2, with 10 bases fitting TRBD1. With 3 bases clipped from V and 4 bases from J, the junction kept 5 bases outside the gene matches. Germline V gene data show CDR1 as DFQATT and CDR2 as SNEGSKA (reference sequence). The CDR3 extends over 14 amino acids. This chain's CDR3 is CSARGQGLGYGYTF. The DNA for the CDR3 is TGCAGTGCTAGGGGACAGGGGCTCGGCTATGGCTACACCTTC.

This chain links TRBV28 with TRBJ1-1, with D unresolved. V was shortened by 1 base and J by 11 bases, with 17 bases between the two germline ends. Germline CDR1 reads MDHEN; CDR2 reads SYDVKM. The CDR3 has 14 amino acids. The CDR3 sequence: CASSLSADPGWAFF. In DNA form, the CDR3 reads TGTGCCAGCAGTTTATCGGCAGACCCGGGGTGGGCTTTCTTT.

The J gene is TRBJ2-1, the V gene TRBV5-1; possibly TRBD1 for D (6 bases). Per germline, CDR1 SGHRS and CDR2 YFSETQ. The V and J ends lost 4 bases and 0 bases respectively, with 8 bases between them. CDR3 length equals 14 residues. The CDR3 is CASSVDSSYNEQFF. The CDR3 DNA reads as TGCGCCAGCAGCGTGGACAGCTCCTACAATGAGCAGTTCTTC.

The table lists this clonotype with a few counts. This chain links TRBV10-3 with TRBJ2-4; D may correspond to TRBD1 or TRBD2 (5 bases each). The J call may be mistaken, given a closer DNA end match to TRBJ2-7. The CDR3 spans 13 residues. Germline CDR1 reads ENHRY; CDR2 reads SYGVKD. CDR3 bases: TGTGCCATCAGAAGGGACGAAAAGTACGAGCAGTACTTC. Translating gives CAIRRDEKYEQYF.

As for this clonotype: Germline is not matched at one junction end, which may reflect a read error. CDR3 bases: TGTGCCAGCAGCGTAGCGATTACTAACTATGGCTACACCTTC. Translated: CASSVAITNYGYTF. The V call is TRBV7-8, the J call TRBJ1-2, with unresolved D. Looked up from germline, CDR1 is SGHVS and CDR2 is FQNEAQ. The CDR3 runs to 14 residues.

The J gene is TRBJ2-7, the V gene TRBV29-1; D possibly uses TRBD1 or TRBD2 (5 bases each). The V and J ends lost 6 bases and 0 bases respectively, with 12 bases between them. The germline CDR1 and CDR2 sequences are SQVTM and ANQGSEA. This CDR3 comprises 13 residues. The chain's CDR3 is CSVLEGPSYEQYF. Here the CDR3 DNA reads TGCAGCGTGCTCGAGGGGCCCTCCTACGAGCAGTACTTC.

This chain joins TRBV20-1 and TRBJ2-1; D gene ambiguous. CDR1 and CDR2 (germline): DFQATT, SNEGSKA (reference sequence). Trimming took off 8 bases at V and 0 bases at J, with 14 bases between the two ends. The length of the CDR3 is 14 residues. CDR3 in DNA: TGCAGTCCTCAAGGGCAGAGCTCCTACAATGAGCAGTTCTTC. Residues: CSPQGQSSYNEQFF.

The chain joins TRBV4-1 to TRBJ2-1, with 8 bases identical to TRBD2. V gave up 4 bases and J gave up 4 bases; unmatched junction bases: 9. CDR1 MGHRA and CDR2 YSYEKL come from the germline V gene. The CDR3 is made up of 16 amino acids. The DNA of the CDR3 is TGCGCCAGCAGCCCAGATACTAGCGGAACATACAATGAGCAGTTCTTC. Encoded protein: CASSPDTSGTYNEQFF.

This CDR3 is CATSRQTSGRNEQYF. In DNA, the CDR3 is TGTGCCACCAGCAGGCAGACTAGCGGGAGGAATGAGCAGTACTTC. V gene TRBV15 combines with J gene TRBJ2-7, with 13 bases matching TRBD2. With V trimmed by 3 bases and J by 7 bases, 6 bases remained unmatched. Germline CDR1 and CDR2: LNHNV and YYDKDF (reference sequence). The CDR3 has 15 residues.

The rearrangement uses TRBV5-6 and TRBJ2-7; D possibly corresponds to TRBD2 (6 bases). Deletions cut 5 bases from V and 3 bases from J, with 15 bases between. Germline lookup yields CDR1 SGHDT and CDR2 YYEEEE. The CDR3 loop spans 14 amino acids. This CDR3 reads CASRRLVQIYEQYF. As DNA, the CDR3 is TGTGCCAGCAGGAGACTAGTTCAAATCTACGAGCAGTACTTC. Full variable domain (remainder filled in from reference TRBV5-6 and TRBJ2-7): DAGVTQSPTHLIKTRGQQVTLRCSPKSGHDTVSWYQQALGQGPQFIFQYYEEEERQRGNFPDRFSGHQFPNYSSELNVNALLLGDSALYLCASRRLVQIYEQYFGPGTRLTVT.

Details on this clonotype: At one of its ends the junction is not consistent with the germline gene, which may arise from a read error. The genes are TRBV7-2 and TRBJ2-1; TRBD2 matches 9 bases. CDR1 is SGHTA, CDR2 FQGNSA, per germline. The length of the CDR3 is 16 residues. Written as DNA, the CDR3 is TGTGTCAGCAGCGGAGCGGGATTCCTAGCGGGGAATGAGCAGTTCTTC. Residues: CVSSGAGFLAGNEQFF.

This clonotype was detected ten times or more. CDR3 loop: CASRPRGAWPNVLTF. The CDR3 nucleotides read TGTGCCAGCAGACCTCGGGGAGCCTGGCCCAACGTCCTGACTTTC. This rearrangement joins TRBV7-2 to TRBJ2-6, with D perhaps matching TRBD2 (5 bases). Deletions cut 6 bases from V and 8 bases from J, with 17 bases between. Germline V lookup: CDR1 SGHTA, CDR2 FQGNSA. The CDR3 extends over 15 amino acids.